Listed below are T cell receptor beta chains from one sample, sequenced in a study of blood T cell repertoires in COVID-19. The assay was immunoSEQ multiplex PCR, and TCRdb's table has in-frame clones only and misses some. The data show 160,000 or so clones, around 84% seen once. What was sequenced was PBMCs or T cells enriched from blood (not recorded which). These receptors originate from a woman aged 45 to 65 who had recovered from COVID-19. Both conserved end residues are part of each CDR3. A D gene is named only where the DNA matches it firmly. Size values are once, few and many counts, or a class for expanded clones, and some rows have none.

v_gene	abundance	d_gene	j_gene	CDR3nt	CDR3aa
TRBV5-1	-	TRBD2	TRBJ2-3	TGCGCCAGCAGCTTTGACTATAAGGGGACGGAGAAACTAGCGGGACTTGATGATACGCAGTATTTT	CASSFDYKGTEKLAGLDDTQYF
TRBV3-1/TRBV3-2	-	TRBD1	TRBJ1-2	TGTGCCAGCAGCCCAGGACAGGGGGCGTGGGGTGGCTACACCTTC	CASSPGQGAWGGYTF
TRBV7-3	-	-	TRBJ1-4	TGTGCCAGCAGCGTACGGAGGGCAACTAATGAAAAACTGTTTTTT	CASSVRRATNEKLFF
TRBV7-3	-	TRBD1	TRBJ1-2	TGTGCCAGCAGCCCGGACAGGGGTGGCGGCTACACCTTC	CASSPDRGGGYTF
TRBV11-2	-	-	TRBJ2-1	TGTGCCAGCAGCTTAACGGGAGTAGGTGAGCAGTTCTTC	CASSLTGVGEQFF
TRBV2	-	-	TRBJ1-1	TGTGCCAGCAGTATCGACAGCAGCGCTGAAGCTTTCTTT	CASSIDSSAEAFF
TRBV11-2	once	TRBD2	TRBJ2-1	TGTGCCAGCAGCCGCCGGGACTACCAATACAATGAGCAGTTCTTC	CASSRRDYQYNEQFF
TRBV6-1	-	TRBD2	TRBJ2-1	TGTGCCAGCAGTGAAGGTACCGGGACTAGCGGGGGAAGTGAGCAGTTCTTC	CASSEGTGTSGGSEQFF
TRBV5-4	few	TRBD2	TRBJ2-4	TGTGCCAGCAGCTTGAGTAGCGGGGGTCTTTACAACATTCAGTACTTC	CASSLSSGGLYNIQYF
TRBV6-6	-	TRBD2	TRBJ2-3	TGTGCCAGCAGTCCGTCTAGCGGGGGGCCCAGCACAGATACGCAGTATTTT	CASSPSSGGPSTDTQYF
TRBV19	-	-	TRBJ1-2	TGTGCCAGTAGTATGGTTCAGGGCTATGGCTACACCTTC	CASSMVQGYGYTF
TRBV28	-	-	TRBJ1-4	TGTGCCAGCAGTTTAACAGGTTCGGAAAAACTGTTTTTT	CASSLTGSEKLFF
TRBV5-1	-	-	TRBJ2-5	TGCGCCAGCAGCTTGAATATGGAGACCCAGTACTTC	CASSLNMETQYF
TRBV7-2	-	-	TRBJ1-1	TGTGCCAGCAGCTTAGCGGGGAGGACTGAAGCTTTCTTT	CASSLAGRTEAFF
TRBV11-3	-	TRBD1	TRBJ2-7	TGTGCCAGCAGCGGCCGGGACAGGGTGTCCTACGAGCAGTACTTC	CASSGRDRVSYEQYF
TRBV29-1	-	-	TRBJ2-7	TGCAGCGTTTTAGGGGTATCCTACGAGCAGTACTTC	CSVLGVSYEQYF
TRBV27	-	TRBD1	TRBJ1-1	TGTGCCAGCACTAGCAGGGGGCCGAACACTGAAGCTTTCTTT	CASTSRGPNTEAFF
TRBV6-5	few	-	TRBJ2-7	TGTGCCAGCAGCAATCAGGGTAACTACGAGCAGTACTTC	CASSNQGNYEQYF
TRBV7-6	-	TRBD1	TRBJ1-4	TGTGCCAGCAGCTTAGTTGCAGGGGGCTTTGATGAAAAACTGTTTTTT	CASSLVAGGFDEKLFF
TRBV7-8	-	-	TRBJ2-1	TGTGCCAGCAGCTTAGACGGAGGGATATACTCCTACAATGAGCAGTTCTTC	CASSLDGGIYSYNEQFF
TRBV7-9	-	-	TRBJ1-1	TGTGCCAGCAGCCTGGGGGGAACACACACTGAAGCTTTCTTT	CASSLGGTHTEAFF
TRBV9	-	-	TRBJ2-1	TGTGCCAGCAACGGGAAGGCTAGCTCCTACAATGAGCAGTTCTTC	CASNGKASSYNEQFF
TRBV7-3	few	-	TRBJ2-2	TGTGCCAGCAGCTTAGGGTCCGGGACAACGAACACCGGGGAGCTGTTTTTT	CASSLGSGTTNTGELFF
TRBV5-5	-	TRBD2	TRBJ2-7	TGTGCCAGCAGCCCCGGACTAGCTACAGAGCAGTACTTC	CASSPGLATEQYF
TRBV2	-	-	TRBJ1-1	TGTGCCAGCAGTGGGACACCCTCCGGGTCTTTCTTT	CASSGTPSGSFF
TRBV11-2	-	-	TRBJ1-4	TGTGCCAGCAGCTTTTGGGGCGCTAATGAAAAACTGTTTTTT	CASSFWGANEKLFF
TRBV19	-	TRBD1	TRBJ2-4	TGTGCCACCTCGACAGGGGCGGACATTCAGTACTTC	CATSTGADIQYF
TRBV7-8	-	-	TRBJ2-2	TGTGCCAGCAGACAATCCGGGGAGCTGTTTTTT	CASRQSGELFF
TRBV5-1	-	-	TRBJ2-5	TGCGCCAGCAGCTTGGGGGCCGGAGGGCCTCAAGAGACCCAGTACTTC	CASSLGAGGPQETQYF
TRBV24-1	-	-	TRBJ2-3	TGTGCCACCAGTGATTTGGCGGGAACTTCTAGCACAGATACGCAGTATTTT	CATSDLAGTSSTDTQYF
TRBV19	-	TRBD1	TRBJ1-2	TGTGCCAGTATGGGACAGGGGAAGGGTTCCTATGGCTACACCTTC	CASMGQGKGSYGYTF
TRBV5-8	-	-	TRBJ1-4	TGTGCCAGCAGCTCTTATTCTAATGAAAAACTGTTTTTT	CASSSYSNEKLFF
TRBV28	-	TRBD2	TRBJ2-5	TGTGCCAGCAGTTGGACTAGCGGGATTCCTACCCAAGAGACCCAGTACTTC	CASSWTSGIPTQETQYF
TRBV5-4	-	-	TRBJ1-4	TGTGCCAGCAGCTTGTCCCTGCGCTCTGAAAAACTGTTTTTT	CASSLSLRSEKLFF
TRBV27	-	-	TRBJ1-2	TGTGCCAGCAGTCAGAGGCAGGGCTATGGCTACACCTTC	CASSQRQGYGYTF
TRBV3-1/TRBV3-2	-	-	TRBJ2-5	TGTGCCAGCAGTCGGTCCGGGACATTCCCGGGGGAGACCCAGTACTTC	CASSRSGTFPGETQYF
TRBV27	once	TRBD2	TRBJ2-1	TGTGCCAGCAGTTTAATCGCCGGGACTAGCGTCCGCAATGAGCAGTTCTTC	CASSLIAGTSVRNEQFF
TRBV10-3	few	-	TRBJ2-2	TGTGCCATCAGTGCTAGCGACACCGGGGAGCTGTTTTTT	CAISASDTGELFF
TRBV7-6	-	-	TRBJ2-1	TGTGCCAGCAGCCCAGGTTATAATGAGCAGTTCTTC	CASSPGYNEQFF
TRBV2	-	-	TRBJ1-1	TGTGCGGGCCTCAGGGCGACTGAAGCTTTCTTT	CAGLRATEAFF
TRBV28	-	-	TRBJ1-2	TGTGCCAGCATGGGGGCTTCCTATGGCTACACCTTC	CASMGASYGYTF
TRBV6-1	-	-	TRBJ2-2	TGTGCCAGCAGTGGGTCGATGGGCCCGAACACCGGGGAGCTGTTTTTT	CASSGSMGPNTGELFF
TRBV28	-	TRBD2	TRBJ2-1	TGTGCCAGCGGGGCCCCTACTAGCGGTTCCTACAATGAGCAGTTCTTC	CASGAPTSGSYNEQFF
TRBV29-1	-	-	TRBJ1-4	TGCAGCGTTTTTTCGGACAGAGGAGAAAAACTGTTTTTT	CSVFSDRGEKLFF
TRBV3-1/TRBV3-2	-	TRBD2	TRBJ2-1	TGTGCCAGCAGCCAAACCCTGACTAGCGGGGGTTTGCATGAGCAGTTCTTC	CASSQTLTSGGLHEQFF
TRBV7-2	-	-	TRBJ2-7	TGTGCCAGCAGCTCCGACACAACCCCAACGCGTCAACAGTACTTC	CASSSDTTPTRQQYF
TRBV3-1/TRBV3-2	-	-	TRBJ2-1	TGTGCCAGCAGACTGACCGGAGGCTCCTACAATGAGCAGTTCTTC	CASRLTGGSYNEQFF
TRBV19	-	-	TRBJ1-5	TGTGCCAGTACTAAACAGGGTCAGGGTAGCAATCAGCCCCAGCATTTT	CASTKQGQGSNQPQHF
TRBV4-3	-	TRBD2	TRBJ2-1	TGCGCCAGCAGCCGCCAACTAGCGGGAAAACACAATGAGCAGTTCTTC	CASSRQLAGKHNEQFF
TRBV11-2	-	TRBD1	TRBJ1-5	TGTGCCAGCAGCGTTACAGGGGGCAATCAGCCCCAGCATTTT	CASSVTGGNQPQHF
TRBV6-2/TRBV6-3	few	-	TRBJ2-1	TGTGCCAGCAGTCCGTACCCACGTTGGGGGGGCAGGGCCTCCTACAATGAGCAGTTCTTC	CASSPYPRWGGRASYNEQFF
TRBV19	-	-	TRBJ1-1	TGTGCCAGTAAAGGAGGAACAGGGTCGGTCAGGCCCACTGAAGCTTTCTTT	CASKGGTGSVRPTEAFF
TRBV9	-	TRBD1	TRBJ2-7	TGTGCCAGCAGCGTAGGCCAGGGGGCTCTCGAGCAGTACTTC	CASSVGQGALEQYF